Shown below are 20 T cell receptor beta chains from a single sample sequenced in a study of shared clonotypes between healthy human individuals. This table comes from immunoSEQ multiplex PCR, and its TCRdb copy is limited to in-frame clones, with some not included. This table holds about 560,000 clones, around 78% found once. The sequenced sample was PBMCs. Receptor source: a middle-aged woman in good health. Some clones in this sample may be carry-over from other donors' samples.

The chain couples TRBV10-3 to TRBJ2-1; D unresolved. The CDR3 is 15 amino acids. From germline, CDR1 is ENHRY and CDR2 SYGVKD. Trimming left V 2 bases short and J 7 bases short, with 15 bases between. The CDR3 reads CAISEGAIVGNEQFF. CDR3 bases: TGTGCCATCAGTGAGGGCGCCATAGTGGGAAATGAGCAGTTCTTC.

The chain carries TRBV29-1 and TRBJ1-2; 9 nucleotides line up with TRBD1. Germline V gene data show CDR1 as SQVTM and CDR2 as ANQGSEA. The CDR3 is 15 residues long. The trim removed 3 bases at V and 4 bases at J, leaving 9 bases unmatched. CDR3 bases: TGCAGCGTTGATCCAAGGGGGGACAGGGTCTATGGCTACACCTTC. It codes for CSVDPRGDRVYGYTF.

The chain uses TRBV19 and TRBJ1-2; D unresolved. CDR1 and CDR2 (germline): LNHDA, SQIVND (reference sequence). The CDR3 is 14 amino acids. Between the trimmed V and J ends, which lost 3 bases and 3 bases, there was a span of 11 bases. The CDR3 region has the DNA TGTGCCAGTAGTATGTCCCGGACGGACTATGGCTACACCTTC. This sequence encodes CASSMSRTDYGYTF.

This chain uses TRBV6-1 with TRBJ2-7, with 9 bases that match TRBD1. The J segment lost 4 bases and the V segment lost 2 bases, leaving 9 bases of the junction unmatched. CDR3 size: 16 residues. The germline V gene encodes CDR1 MNHNS and CDR2 SASEGT. The CDR3 DNA reads TGTGCCAGCAGTGAATCCCTTGGGACAGGGAAATACGAGCAGTACTTC. It codes for CASSESLGTGKYEQYF.

The chain uses TRBV4-1 and TRBJ1-1; no definite D call. The CDR3 extends over 11 amino acids. Between the trimmed V and J ends, which lost 7 bases and 1 base, there was a span of 4 bases. CDR1 is MGHRA and CDR2 is YSYEKL in the germline V gene. The CDR3 region has the DNA TGCGCCAGCAAGGGGAACACTGAAGCTTTCTTT. Translation: CASKGNTEAFF.

The chain joins TRBV7-2 to TRBJ2-7, with D perhaps TRBD2 (6 bases). The CDR3 is made up of 15 amino acids. Trimming took 1 base from V and 2 from J, leaving 12 bases between them. Germline CDR1 reads SGHTA; CDR2 reads FQGNSA. The CDR3 nucleotides are TGTGCCAGCAGCTTAGGAGGAGGGCCTCCCTACGAGCAGTACTTC. Amino acids: CASSLGGGPPYEQYF.

A remark on this clone: This likely came from a read error, as a far larger clone is one base away. The same CDR3 also results from other DNA sequences found in this sample. V is TRBV9 and J is TRBJ2-5, with D possibly being TRBD1 or TRBD2 (5 bases each). The length of the CDR3 is 13 residues. Looked up from germline, CDR1 is SGDLS and CDR2 is YYNGEE. Trimming took off 0 bases at V and 3 bases at J, with 6 bases between the two ends. The CDR3 reads CASSVGGEETQYF. Written as DNA, the CDR3 is TGTGCCAGCAGCGTAGGAGGGGAAGAGACCCAGTACTTC. Looking up the rest from reference TRBV9 and TRBJ2-5 gives the full variable domain: DSGVTQTPKHLITATGQRVTLRCSPRSGDLSVYWYQQSLDQGLQFLIQYYNGEERAKGNILERFSAQQFPDLHSELNLSSLELGDSALYFCASSVGGEETQYFGPGTRLLVL.

The CDR3 bases are TGTGCCAGTAGGATCCGGACTAGCGGGTCTTACAATGAGCAGTTCTTC. It specifies CASRIRTSGSYNEQFF. This sequence joins TRBV19 and TRBJ2-1, with TRBD2 matching over 11 bases. Germline trimming cut 6 bases from V and 4 bases from J; bases unmatched to any gene: 8. CDR1 LNHDA and CDR2 SQIVND come from the germline V gene (reference sequence). CDR3 size: 16 residues.

CDR3 sequence reads: CASLEAGSYNEQFF. The DNA of the CDR3 is TGTGCCAGCCTCGAAGCGGGGAGCTACAATGAGCAGTTCTTC. This chain links TRBV6-1 with TRBJ2-1; 7 bases fit TRBD2. V was clipped by 8 bases and J by 3 bases; unmatched bases: 7. This CDR3 has 14 amino acids. Germline CDR1 is MNHNS and CDR2 is SASEGT.

This chain links TRBV11-2 with TRBJ2-7, with D possibly matching TRBD1 (5 bases). From germline, CDR1 is SGHAT and CDR2 FQNNGV. The CDR3 contains 15 residues. V shed 5 bases and J shed 7 bases, with 21 bases lying between them. DNA for the CDR3: TGTGCCAGCAGCAACATTCCTGGGGCGTTGGGAGAGCAGTACTTC. Protein product: CASSNIPGALGEQYF.

The chain has TRBV11-3 and TRBJ2-3; D may be TRBD1 (5 bases). The V end lost 3 bases, the J end lost 4 bases, and 14 bases lay between the germline ends. The CDR3 consists of 15 residues. The germline V gene has CDR1 SGHNT and CDR2 YENEEA. The CDR3 reads CASSFGQGSADTQYF. The CDR3 region has the DNA TGTGCCAGCAGCTTCGGGCAGGGTTCGGCAGATACGCAGTATTTT. Full variable domain (outside the CDR3, taken from reference TRBV11-3 and TRBJ2-3): EAGVVQSPRYKIIEKKQPVAFWCNPISGHNTLYWYLQNLGQGPELLIRYENEEAVDDSQLPKDRFSAERLKGVDSTLKIQPAELGDSAVYLCASSFGQGSADTQYFGPGTRLTVL.

The chain is built from TRBV5-1 and TRBJ2-7, with TRBD1 matching 7 bases. The CDR3 extends over 16 amino acids. Germline CDR1 is SGHRS and CDR2 is YFSETQ. V gave up 3 bases and J gave up 0 bases; unmatched junction bases: 9. This chain's CDR3 is CASSSHLTGNSYEQYF. Here the CDR3 DNA reads TGCGCCAGCAGCTCCCACTTGACAGGGAACTCCTACGAGCAGTACTTC.

The V gene is TRBV30, the J gene TRBJ1-6; D gene unclear. This CDR3 has 15 amino acids. The V end lost 3 bases, the J end lost 6 bases, and 15 bases lay between the germline ends. Germline assignment: CDR1 GTSNPN and CDR2 SVGIG (reference sequence). CDR3 sequence (DNA): TGTGCCTGGAGACGACTTCAGTTTGGTAATTCACCCCTCCACTTT. Its translation is CAWRRLQFGNSPLHF.

The rearrangement joins TRBV19 to TRBJ2-1; 10 bases agree with TRBD1. Germline CDR1 and CDR2: LNHDA and SQIVND (reference sequence). The CDR3 is 15 residues long. Unmatched junction bases numbered 1, after V lost 3 bases and J lost 2 bases. CDR3: CASSIGQGAYNEQFF. CDR3 bases: TGTGCCAGTAGTATCGGACAGGGGGCCTACAATGAGCAGTTCTTC. Full variable domain (remainder filled in from reference TRBV19 and TRBJ2-1): DGGITQSPKYLFRKEGQNVTLSCEQNLNHDAMYWYRQDPGQGLRLIYYSQIVNDFQKGDIAEGYSVSREKKESFPLTVTSAQKNPTAFYLCASSIGQGAYNEQFFGPGTRLTVL.

The V gene is TRBV27, the J gene TRBJ2-7; D is undetermined. The CDR3 runs to 10 residues. Germline V CDR1 and CDR2: MNHEY, SMNVEV (reference sequence). Trimming stripped 7 bases from V and 3 bases from J, with 4 bases between. In nucleotides, the CDR3 is TGTGCCAGCAATTTCTACGAGCAGTACTTC. It yields the protein CASNFYEQYF.

This sequence joins TRBV5-1 and TRBJ1-3; no definite D call. Trimming removed 1 base at V and 0 bases at J, with 11 bases between. This CDR3 has 16 residues. Germline V gene sequence: CDR1 SGHRS, CDR2 YFSETQ. CDR3 coding DNA: TGCGCCAGCAGCTTGTTGGGCGGGAGCTCTGGAAACACCATATATTTT. This encodes CASSLLGGSSGNTIYF. The entire variable domain, with the rest obtained from reference TRBV5-1 and TRBJ1-3, is as follows: KAGVTQTPRYLIKTRGQQVTLSCSPISGHRSVSWYQQTPGQGLQFLFEYFSETQRNKGNFPGRFSGRQFSNSRSEMNVSTLELGDSALYLCASSLLGGSSGNTIYFGEGSWLTVV.

The CDR3 sequence: CATSRDRGWDTGELFF. The CDR3 DNA follows: TGTGCCACCAGCAGAGATCGGGGGTGGGACACCGGGGAGCTGTTTTTT. This chain links TRBV15 with TRBJ2-2, with D possibly being TRBD2 (6 bases). V was pared by 0 bases and J by 3 bases, with 11 bases between. The CDR3 runs 16 residues. Looked up from germline, CDR1 is LNHNV and CDR2 is YYDKDF (reference sequence).

This clone has only a few counts. This chain links TRBV5-1 with TRBJ1-2, with TRBD1 identical over 8 bases. Germline lookup yields CDR1 SGHRS and CDR2 YFSETQ. The J segment lost 9 bases and the V segment lost 0 bases, leaving 7 bases of the junction unmatched. There are 14 residues in the CDR3. CDR3 sequence: CASSLEGTGPRYTF. The CDR3 nucleotides are TGCGCCAGCAGCTTGGAGGGGACAGGTCCTCGCTACACCTTC.

This clone was counted between two and nine times. The chain combines TRBV10-1 with TRBJ2-1; D not certain. CDR1 and CDR2 (germline): WNHNN, SYGVQD (reference sequence). The CDR3 consists of 11 residues. V gave up 8 bases and J gave up 9 bases, with 11 bases separating them. The chain's CDR3 is CASASGGEQFF. CDR3 nucleotide sequence: TGCGCCAGCGCCTCTGGTGGTGAGCAGTTCTTC.

The chain carries TRBV27 and TRBJ2-7; no firm D call. The ends were cut back, 5 bases at V and 6 bases at J, with 14 bases in the middle. The CDR3 is made up of 13 amino acids. Germline V gives CDR1 MNHEY, CDR2 SMNVEV (reference sequence). As DNA, the CDR3 is TGTGCCAGCAGTACCCCCCCCGGCAGCGAGCAGTACTTC. It is translated as CASSTPPGSEQYF.